This entry lists 10 T cell receptor beta chains sequenced from one sample in a study of cytomegalovirus exposure and HLA in healthy donors. A multiplex PCR was run with 60 Vbeta primers and 13 Jbeta primers. Sequencing was performed with immunoSEQ multiplex PCR; in TCRdb, only in-frame clones are kept and a portion is missing. The listing records 150,000 to 200,000 clones. Sequenced material: PBMCs. These receptors all come from a man aged 25 to 40 in good health and CMV-seronegative.

The chain links TRBV6-1 to TRBJ2-3; 10 bases align to TRBD2. This CDR3 comprises 14 residues. In germline, CDR1 is MNHNS, CDR2 SASEGT. The junction had 0 bases not matched to a gene; V was cut back by 6 bases and J by 0 bases. CDR3 residues: CASRLAGSTDTQYF. For the CDR3, the DNA is TGTGCCAGCAGACTAGCGGGGAGCACAGATACGCAGTATTTT.

The rearrangement uses TRBV18 and TRBJ1-1; 10 positions agree with TRBD1. CDR3 length: 16 amino acids. The V gene's germline CDR1 is KGHSH and CDR2 LQKENI. V dropped 0 bases and J dropped 4; count of bases not matched to a gene: 5. As DNA, the CDR3 is TGTGCCAGCTCACCACCCGGGACAGGGGATCCCACTGAAGCTTTCTTT. Amino acids: CASSPPGTGDPTEAFF. The full variable domain, its missing parts supplied by reference TRBV18 and TRBJ1-1, is NAGVMQNPRHLVRRRGQEARLRCSPMKGHSHVYWYRQLPEEGLKFMVYLQKENIIDESGMPKERFSAEFPKEGPSILRIQQVVRGDSAAYFCASSPPGTGDPTEAFFGQGTRLTVV.

This chain joins TRBV5-6 and TRBJ2-7; 8 positions match TRBD1. The CDR3 length is 14 residues. CDR1 and CDR2 from the germline V gene are SGHDT and YYEEEE. The trim removed 0 bases at V and 4 bases at J, leaving 3 bases unmatched. In DNA, the CDR3 is TGTGCCAGCAGCTTGGGGACAGGGACGTACGAGCAGTACTTC. Translation gives CASSLGTGTYEQYF.

This chain connects TRBV7-2 to TRBJ2-5, with 9 positions matching TRBD2. In germline, CDR1 is SGHTA, CDR2 FQGNSA. The CDR3 runs 16 residues. J lost 4 bases, V lost 4 bases, and 10 bases had no gene match. In DNA, the CDR3 is TGTGCCAGCAGCTCCCCCCGCGGGGGGGCCCCAGAGACCCAGTACTTC. Amino acids: CASSSPRGGAPETQYF.

The rearrangement uses TRBV29-1 and TRBJ1-2, with 8 bases lining up with TRBD1. This CDR3 comprises 13 residues. The V gene end was trimmed by 3 bases and the J gene end by 6 bases; junction bases not matched to a gene: 6. The germline gives CDR1 SQVTM, CDR2 ANQGSEA. CDR3 sequence: CSVDVQGAHGYTF. Here the CDR3 DNA reads TGCAGCGTTGACGTCCAGGGGGCTCATGGCTACACCTTC.

The chain couples TRBV14 to TRBJ2-7; weak D call: TRBD1 (6 bases). The CDR3 has 15 amino acids. Germline V lookup: CDR1 SGHDN, CDR2 FVKESK. Trimming took off 4 bases at V and 5 bases at J, with 18 bases between the two ends. The CDR3 protein is CASSPVWGHPHEQYF. Written as DNA, the CDR3 is TGTGCCAGCAGCCCCGTTTGGGGGCATCCTCACGAGCAGTACTTC.

The chain has TRBV7-9 and TRBJ2-3; D may be TRBD2 (5 bases). V lost 6 bases and J lost 14, with 18 bases in between. The CDR3 is 12 amino acids. Germline V gives CDR1 SEHNR, CDR2 FQNEAQ (reference sequence). DNA for the CDR3: TGTGCCAGCAGGCCCAACCGGGAAGGTGGGTATTTT. Translating it yields CASRPNREGGYF.

About this clone: This sample includes further DNA sequences coding for the same CDR3. V is TRBV30 and J is TRBJ1-3; D is possibly TRBD1 (5 bases). The germline V gene encodes CDR1 GTSNPN and CDR2 SVGIG (reference sequence). V lost 7 bases, J lost 0 bases, and 16 bases lay in between. CDR3 size: 15 residues. CDR3 coding DNA: TGTGCCTTTCGAAGGGGCTTTTTCTCTGGAAACACCATATATTTT. Translated, it gives CAFRRGFFSGNTIYF.

The chain carries TRBV6-5 and TRBJ1-1, with D hard to call. The V and J ends lost 3 bases and 11 bases respectively, with 25 bases between them. The germline gives CDR1 MNHEY, CDR2 SVGAGI. This CDR3 is 16 amino acids long. CDR3 loop: CASSYYAEPRRAGAFF. The CDR3 DNA reads TGTGCCAGCAGTTATTACGCAGAGCCCCGGCGGGCCGGGGCTTTCTTT.

The V and J genes are TRBV19 and TRBJ2-3; 7 bases match TRBD2. Germline V lookup: CDR1 LNHDA, CDR2 SQIVND (reference sequence). V lost 8 bases to trimming and J lost 3 bases; unmatched junction nucleotides: 8. The CDR3 contains 14 residues. In DNA, the CDR3 is TGTGCCAGTGGTAGGGAGGGGCTAACAGATACGCAGTATTTT. Its translation is CASGREGLTDTQYF. Full variable domain (outside the CDR3, taken from reference TRBV19 and TRBJ2-3): DGGITQSPKYLFRKEGQNVTLSCEQNLNHDAMYWYRQDPGQGLRLIYYSQIVNDFQKGDIAEGYSVSREKKESFPLTVTSAQKNPTAFYLCASGREGLTDTQYFGPGTRLTVL.